This T cell receptor beta chain was retrieved from a study of OX40 agonist ivuxolimab in advanced cancers. Study-wide context: Patients were infused with ivuxolimab every 2 weeks at 0.01 to 10 mg/kg.

General observations from the study: Clones of CD4+ and CD8+ blood T cells grew by week 6 at doses of 0.1 to 3.0 mg/kg.

Per germline, CDR1 SNHLY and CDR2 FYNNEI. The germline V and J ends were trimmed by 6 bases and 6 bases, with 15 bases remaining between them. This CDR3 region has 14 residues. As regards this clone: Its specificity is unknown.

Repertoires were generated with immunoSEQ multiplex PCR, while TCRdb's copy carries only in-frame clones and drops some. Of nearly 70,000 clones detected, more than 80% appear once; the ten largest clones hold around 8.2%. This receptor was taken from an adult with an advanced solid tumor such as melanoma, head and neck, liver or kidney cancer. This material consisted of CD4+ or CD8+ T cells sorted from blood, taken in a trial of the OX40 agonist ivuxolimab. The genes are TRBV2 and TRBJ1-5; D is possibly TRBD1 (6 bases). CDR3 sequence reads: CASSPTGSGQPQHF. The CDR3 DNA follows: TGTGCCAGCAGCCCTACAGGGTCCGGTCAGCCCCAGCATTTT.